This T cell receptor (beta chain) was recovered during a study of tumor-infiltrating lymphocytes in primary liver carcinoma. Study-level information: The patients, men and women alike, were aged 30 to 69 years. With diameters of roughly 4.2 to 10 cm, tumors were stage T1-T3 N0M0.

This clonotype was counted between two and nine times. The investigators made TCR beta cDNA from about 0.45 ug total RNA, using a constant-region primer. For TCR beta, libraries were produced by three nested multiplex PCR rounds using slightly modified ARM-PCR. Amplification in the first two PCR rounds was performed using TRBV1-TRBV30 forward primers and a C-beta reverse primer for approximately 10 cycles each. TCRdb itself ran the multiplex PCR reads through MiXCR, one entry per CDR3 protein. The table records fewer than 85,000 distinct CDR3 sequences, roughly 72% of them present only once. For each extraction, RNA and DNA were obtained together from around 20-30 mg of unsorted bulk tissue. Germline CDR1 SGHNT, CDR2 YENEEA. After removal of 1 base from V and 6 bases from J, the junction contained 5 bases not matched to a gene. This CDR3 contains 15 residues.

The V and J genes are TRBV11-3 and TRBJ2-7, with 11 bases aligning to TRBD1. Sequencing used tumor-adjacent normal liver tissue. This TCR was recovered from a man between 40 and 49 years old with primary liver carcinoma and hepatitis B virus infection. CDR3 DNA: TGTGCCAGCAGCTTAGGGACAGGGGGCTCCCTCGAGCAGTACTTC. Its translation: CASSLGTGGSLEQYF.